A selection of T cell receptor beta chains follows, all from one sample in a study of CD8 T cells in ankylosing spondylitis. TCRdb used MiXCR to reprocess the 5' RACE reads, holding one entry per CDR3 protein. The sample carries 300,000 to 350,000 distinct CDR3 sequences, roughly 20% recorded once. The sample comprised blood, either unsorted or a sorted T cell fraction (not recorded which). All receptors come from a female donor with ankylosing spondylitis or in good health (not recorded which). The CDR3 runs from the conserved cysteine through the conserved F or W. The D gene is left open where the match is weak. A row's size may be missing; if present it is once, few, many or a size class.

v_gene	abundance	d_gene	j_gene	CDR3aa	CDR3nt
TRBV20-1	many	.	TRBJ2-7	CSAELGISDEQYF	TGCAGTGCTGAATTAGGGATTTCCGACGAGCAGTACTTC
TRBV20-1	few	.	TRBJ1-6	CSARYSGTENSPLHF	TGCAGTGCTAGATACTCCGGGACCGAAAATTCACCCCTCCACTTT
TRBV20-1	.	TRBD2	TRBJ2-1	CSAILAGGPFSYNEQFF	TGCAGTGCTATACTAGCGGGAGGGCCCTTTTCCTACAATGAGCAGTTCTTC
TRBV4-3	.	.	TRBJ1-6	CASSQERSESPLHF	TGCGCCAGCAGCCAAGAACGGTCTGAATCACCCCTCCACTTT
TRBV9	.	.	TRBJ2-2	CASSVGLVGGELFF	TGTGCCAGCAGCGTGGGTCTAGTCGGCGGGGAGCTGTTTTTT
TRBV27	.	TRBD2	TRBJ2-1	CASSLILAGINEQFF	TGTGCCAGCAGTTTAATATTAGCGGGCATCAATGAGCAGTTCTTC
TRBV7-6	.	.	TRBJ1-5	CASSLGNSNQPQHF	TGTGCCAGCAGCTTAGGGAATAGCAATCAGCCCCAGCATTTT
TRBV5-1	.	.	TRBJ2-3	CASSLDRPTDTQYF	TGCGCCAGCAGCTTGGACAGGCCCACAGATACGCAGTATTTT
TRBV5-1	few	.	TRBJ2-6	CASSFKNTSSGANVLTF	TGCGCCAGCAGCTTCAAAAATACAAGCTCTGGGGCCAACGTCCTGACTTTC
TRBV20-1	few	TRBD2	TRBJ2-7	CSASSGLGYEQYF	TGCAGTGCTTCCTCGGGACTAGGCTACGAGCAGTACTTC
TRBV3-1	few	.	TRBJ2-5	CASQRQRVQETQYF	TGTGCCAGCCAAAGGCAGAGAGTTCAAGAGACCCAGTACTTC
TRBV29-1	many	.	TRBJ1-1	CSVSGVNTEAFF	TGCAGCGTATCAGGGGTGAACACTGAAGCTTTCTTT
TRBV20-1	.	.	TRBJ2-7	CSAHPGFIYEQYF	TGCAGTGCCCACCCAGGGTTTATATACGAGCAGTACTTC
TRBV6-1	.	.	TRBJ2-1	CASSEALGGREFF	TGTGCCAGCAGTGAAGCGCTAGGAGGCCGGGAGTTCTTC
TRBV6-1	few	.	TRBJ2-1	CASTRRGGSDEQFF	TGTGCCAGCACAAGACGGGGAGGTAGCGATGAGCAGTTCTTC
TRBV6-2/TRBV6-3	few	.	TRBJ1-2	CASSRMRLTGSYGYTF	TGTGCCAGCAGTCGGATGCGGCTCACCGGTTCCTATGGCTACACCTTC
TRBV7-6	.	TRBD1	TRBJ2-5	CASSPRTGGGETQYF	TGTGCCAGCAGCCCTCGGACAGGGGGCGGGGAGACCCAGTACTTC
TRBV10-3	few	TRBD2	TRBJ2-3	CAIGEGYTDTQYF	TGTGCCATCGGGGAGGGATACACAGATACGCAGTATTTT
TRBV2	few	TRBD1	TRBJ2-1	CASNQGGQGKHNEQFF	TGTGCCAGCAACCAAGGAGGACAGGGGAAACACAATGAGCAGTTCTTC
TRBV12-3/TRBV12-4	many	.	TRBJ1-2	CASSLANYGYTF	TGTGCCAGCAGCTTAGCTAACTATGGCTACACCTTC
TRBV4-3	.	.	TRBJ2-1	CASSPDRMNEQFF	TGCGCCAGCAGCCCCGACAGGATGAATGAGCAGTTCTTC
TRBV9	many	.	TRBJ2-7	CASSEGSWTEQYF	TGTGCCAGCAGCGAGGGGAGTTGGACCGAGCAGTACTTC
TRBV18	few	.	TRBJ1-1	CASSPEQRNTEAFF	TGTGCCAGCTCACCGGAACAGAGGAACACTGAAGCTTTCTTT
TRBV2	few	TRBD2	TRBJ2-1	CASSSSGRAMNEQFF	TGTGCCAGCAGTAGTAGCGGGAGGGCCATGAATGAGCAGTTCTTC
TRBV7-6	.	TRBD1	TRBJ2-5	CASTRQGWETQYF	TGTGCCAGCACCCGACAGGGTTGGGAGACCCAGTACTTC
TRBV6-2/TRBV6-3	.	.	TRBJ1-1	CASSRDRKAFF	TGTGCCAGCAGCCGCGACAGAAAAGCTTTCTTT
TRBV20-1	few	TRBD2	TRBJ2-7	CSASRLAGAYEQYF	TGCAGTGCTAGCCGACTAGCGGGAGCCTACGAGCAGTACTTC
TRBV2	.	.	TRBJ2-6	CASVERSGANVLTF	TGTGCCAGCGTGGAACGCTCTGGGGCCAACGTCCTGACTTTC
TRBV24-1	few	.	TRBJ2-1	CATSVGGTGNEQFF	TGTGCCACCAGTGTTGGGGGAACTGGGAATGAGCAGTTCTTC
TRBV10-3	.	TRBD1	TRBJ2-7	CAITSGTGGYEQYF	TGTGCCATCACCTCCGGGACAGGGGGCTACGAGCAGTACTTC
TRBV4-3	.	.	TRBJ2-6	CASSQEGQTGANVLTF	TGCGCCAGCAGCCAAGAGGGGCAGACTGGGGCCAACGTCCTGACTTTC
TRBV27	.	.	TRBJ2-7	CVAGQRLKQYF	TGTGTCGCGGGACAGCGGCTCAAGCAGTACTTC
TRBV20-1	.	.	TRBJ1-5	CSARGPVINQPQHF	TGCAGTGCTAGAGGCCCAGTCATAAATCAGCCCCAGCATTTT
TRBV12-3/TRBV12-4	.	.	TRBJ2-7	CASSLAGTVLEEQYF	TGTGCCAGCAGTTTAGCGGGAACCGTTCTGGAGGAGCAGTACTTC